Following are 16 T cell receptor beta chains from one sample sequenced in a study of cytotoxic CD8 clonotypes in ibrutinib-treated CLL. Here immunoSEQ multiplex PCR was the method, and the copy in TCRdb shows in-frame clones only, minus some. The table includes about 120,000 clones, about 58% detected once. The material was PBMCs, obtained after 24 months of ibrutinib treatment. The receptors originated from a human donor with chronic lymphocytic leukemia.

The V gene is TRBV25-1, the J gene TRBJ2-1, with 7 bases lining up with TRBD2. Looked up from germline, CDR1 is MGHDK and CDR2 is SYGVNS. CDR3 length equals 15 residues. Germline trimming cut 0 bases from V and 3 bases from J; bases unmatched to any gene: 2. CDR3 sequence: CASSEYRGDYNEQFF. DNA of the CDR3: TGTGCCAGCAGTGAATACCGGGGGGACTACAATGAGCAGTTCTTC.

This clone was detected only a few times. The chain combines TRBV27 with TRBJ2-5; 8 nucleotides match TRBD2. This CDR3 spans 16 amino acids. Germline V gene data show CDR1 as MNHEY and CDR2 as SMNVEV (reference sequence). After removal of 3 bases from V and 1 base from J, the junction contained 7 bases not matched to a gene. CDR3: CASSLGGGILQETQYF. The CDR3 DNA follows: TGTGCCAGCAGTTTGGGCGGGGGGATCCTCCAAGAGACCCAGTACTTC.

The chain is built from TRBV30 and TRBJ1-1; D possibly corresponds to TRBD1 (6 bases). This CDR3 has 13 amino acids. V gave up 0 bases and J gave up 7 bases, with 12 bases separating them. CDR1 and CDR2 from the germline V gene are GTSNPN and SVGIG (reference sequence). As DNA, the CDR3 is TGTGCCTGGAGTGTACGGGGGCAGCATGAAGCTTTCTTT. Encoded protein: CAWSVRGQHEAFF.

This chain links TRBV5-1 with TRBJ2-2; D not certain. Trimming removed 0 bases at V and 5 bases at J, with 5 bases between. This CDR3 spans 13 amino acids. CDR1 and CDR2 from the germline V gene are SGHRS and YFSETQ. The CDR3 spells CASSLDGTGELFF. CDR3 DNA: TGCGCCAGCAGCTTGGACGGTACCGGGGAGCTGTTTTTT. Combining the CDR3 with reference TRBV5-1 and TRBJ2-2 gives the whole variable domain KAGVTQTPRYLIKTRGQQVTLSCSPISGHRSVSWYQQTPGQGLQFLFEYFSETQRNKGNFPGRFSGRQFSNSRSEMNVSTLELGDSALYLCASSLDGTGELFFGEGSRLTVL.

The chain employs TRBV2 and TRBJ2-5; TRBD2 aligns across 13 bases. Germline CDR1 and CDR2: SNHLY and FYNNEI. The CDR3 length is 17 residues. V trimming: 4 bases; J trimming: 5 bases; junction bases outside the gene matches: 10. CDR3 nucleotides: TGTGCCAGCAGTGCTCCGGGGACTAGCGGGGTGACTGAGACCCAGTACTTC. Translation: CASSAPGTSGVTETQYF.

This clone was detected ten times or more. This rearrangement joins TRBV5-6 to TRBJ2-1; TRBD2 matches 13 bases. There are 15 residues in the CDR3. Unmatched junction bases numbered 3, after V lost 2 bases and J lost 7 bases. Germline V gene lookup returns CDR1 SGHDT and CDR2 YYEEEE. CDR3 coding DNA: TGTGCCAGCAGCTTAAGACTAGCGGGGGGTAATGAGCAGTTCTTC. Encoded protein: CASSLRLAGGNEQFF.

J is TRBJ2-1 and V is TRBV11-3; perhaps TRBD1 as D (5 bases). V lost 7 bases and J 0 bases, leaving 16 bases between the germline ends. This CDR3 has 16 residues. Germline V gene lookup returns CDR1 SGHNT and CDR2 YENEEA. CDR3 sequence reads: CASTPKLTGSYNEQFF. CDR3 in DNA: TGTGCCAGCACCCCGAAGCTAACAGGCTCCTACAATGAGCAGTTCTTC.

The rearrangement joins TRBV7-2 to TRBJ2-7, with 10 bases lining up with TRBD2. Looked up from germline, CDR1 is SGHTA and CDR2 is FQGNSA. The junction had 7 bases not matched to a gene; V was cut back by 5 bases and J by 3 bases. This CDR3 is 15 amino acids long. The CDR3 nucleotides are TGTGCCAGCAGCCCAGGAGCGGGGGGGCTCTACGAGCAGTACTTC. Its translation: CASSPGAGGLYEQYF.

The chain is built from TRBV6-6 and TRBJ2-7; a weak D match, TRBD1 (5 bases). Germline CDR1 reads MNHNY; CDR2 reads SVGAGI (reference sequence). The CDR3 is 14 residues long. Trimming shortened V by 6 bases and J by 4 bases, and 16 bases separated the two germline ends. This CDR3 is CASSPGQGKYEQYF. The CDR3 coding sequence is TGTGCCAGCAGCCCCGGGCAGGGCAAATACGAGCAGTACTTC.

This rearrangement joins TRBV7-2 to TRBJ1-6; a weak D match, TRBD1 (5 bases). V was cut by 5 bases and J by 7 bases, with 15 bases left in between. This CDR3 comprises 15 residues. Germline assignment: CDR1 SGHTA and CDR2 FQGNSA. CDR3 in amino acids: CASSRIRVGNSPLHF. CDR3 coding DNA: TGTGCCAGCAGCCGGATCAGGGTTGGGAATTCACCCCTCCACTTT.

This clone was counted a few times. The chain links TRBV7-9 to TRBJ2-7, with no clear D. The CDR3 sequence is 13 residues long. Trimming pared 0 bases from V and 2 bases from J, leaving 5 bases between. Germline V gene sequence: CDR1 SEHNR, CDR2 FQNEAQ (reference sequence). CDR3 sequence reads: CASSLATAYEQYF. The CDR3 DNA sequence: TGTGCCAGCAGCTTAGCTACAGCCTACGAGCAGTACTTC.

This chain connects TRBV9 to TRBJ1-3; the D gene is possibly TRBD1 (5 bases). CDR1 and CDR2 (germline): SGDLS, YYNGEE. The CDR3 contains 15 residues. Trimming shortened V by 0 bases and J by 3 bases, and 10 bases separated the two germline ends. Here the CDR3 reads CASSVEQGLGNTIYF. The CDR3 DNA follows: TGTGCCAGCAGCGTAGAGCAGGGACTTGGAAACACCATATATTTT.

This sequence joins TRBV1 and TRBJ2-5. TRBV1 is a pseudogene segment. This CDR3 contains 15 residues. CDR3 DNA sequence: TGCACCAGCAGCCAAGTTTCGACCCCTCAAGAGACCCAGTACTTC. Translating it yields CTSSQVSTPQETQYF.

The J gene is TRBJ2-7, the V gene TRBV28, with 7 bases that match TRBD2. Per germline, CDR1 MDHEN and CDR2 SYDVKM. V dropped 3 bases and J dropped 0; count of bases not matched to a gene: 8. This CDR3 has 16 amino acids. The CDR3 DNA reads TGTGCCAGCAGTTTTCTTTCGCGGGGGACCTCCTACGAGCAGTACTTC. Translated: CASSFLSRGTSYEQYF.

In this sample, this clone turned up a few times. This chain links TRBV6-1 with TRBJ1-5; D is unclear. Trimming took off 2 bases at V and 11 bases at J, with 13 bases between the two ends. Germline CDR1 MNHNS, CDR2 SASEGT. The CDR3 covers 13 residues. The CDR3 DNA follows: TGTGCCAGCAGTGAAATCCGGCGGGAGGCCCAGCATTTT. Protein product: CASSEIRREAQHF.

V gene TRBV5-6 combines with J gene TRBJ2-3; 11 bases map to TRBD2. The CDR3 is made up of 15 amino acids. The ends lost 7 bases at V and 9 bases at J; junction bases unmatched: 13. Germline loops: CDR1 SGHDT, CDR2 YYEEEE. The CDR3: CASRRLAGNQGTQYF. For the CDR3, the DNA is TGTGCCAGCCGCAGACTAGCGGGGAACCAGGGGACGCAGTATTTT.